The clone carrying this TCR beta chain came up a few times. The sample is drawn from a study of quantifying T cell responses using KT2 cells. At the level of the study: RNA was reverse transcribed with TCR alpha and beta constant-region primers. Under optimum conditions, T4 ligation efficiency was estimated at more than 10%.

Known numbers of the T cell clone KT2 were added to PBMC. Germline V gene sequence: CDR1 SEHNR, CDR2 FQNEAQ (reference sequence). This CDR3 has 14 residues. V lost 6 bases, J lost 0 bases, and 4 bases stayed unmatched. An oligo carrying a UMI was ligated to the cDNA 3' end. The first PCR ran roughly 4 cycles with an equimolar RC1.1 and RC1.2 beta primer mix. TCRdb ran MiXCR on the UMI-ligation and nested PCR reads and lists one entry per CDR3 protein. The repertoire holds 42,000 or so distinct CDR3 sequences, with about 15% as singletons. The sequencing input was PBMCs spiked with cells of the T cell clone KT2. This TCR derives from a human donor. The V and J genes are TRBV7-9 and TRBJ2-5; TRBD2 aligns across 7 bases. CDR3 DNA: TGTGCCAGCAGGCCGCGGGGGTACCAAGAGACCCAGTACTTC. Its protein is CASRPRGYQETQYF.